This T cell receptor (beta chain) was observed in a study of T cell repertoires in cytomegalovirus infection. Study-level background: Newly reported HLA-C-restricted and thoroughly characterized HLA-B-restricted CMV epitopes were employed. Public TCR beta signature analysis indicated the presence of both CMV infection and matching HLA type. Study-wide points: In two of eight donors, the top clonotype was HLA-C-restricted CMV-specific.

Concerning this clonotype: Its antigen remains unknown.

TCRdb re-called the reads through MiXCR, storing one row per CDR3 protein. Here the sample spans about 160,000 distinct CDR3 sequences, roughly 20% being singletons. The ends were cut back, 1 base at V and 8 bases at J, with 11 bases in the middle. The CDR3 runs to 13 residues. Germline loops: CDR1 SGHAT, CDR2 FQNNGV. The V gene is TRBV11-2, the J gene TRBJ1-2; D is ambiguous. The starting material was CD8+ T cells from cultured PBMCs, obtained from culture after CMV antigen stimulation. The source is a human donor in good health (CMV status not recorded). Some clones in this sample may be carry-over from other donors' samples. The CDR3 reads CASSLGEVGGYTF. Here the CDR3 DNA reads TGTGCCAGCAGCTTAGGCGAGGTGGGGGGCTACACCTTC. Together with reference TRBV11-2 and TRBJ1-2, the CDR3 gives the full variable domain: EAGVAQSPRYKIIEKRQSVAFWCNPISGHATLYWYQQILGQGPKLLIQFQNNGVVDDSQLPKDRFSAERLKGVDSTLKIQPAKLEDSAVYLCASSLGEVGGYTFGSGTRLTVV.